This record concerns one T cell receptor beta chain sequence. Its target is not known. These data come from a study of T cell responses to AZD1222 COVID-19 vaccine. Study-wide context: Second-dose timings of about 4 or about 12 weeks were pooled.

The data were produced by immunoSEQ multiplex PCR, yet TCRdb's version contains in-frame clones alone and is incomplete. The sample yields around 130,000 clones, 89% seen once. The V and J ends lost 1 base and 2 bases respectively, with 15 bases between them. This CDR3 is 17 amino acids long. Germline V gene data show CDR1 as LGHDT and CDR2 as YNNKEL (reference sequence). Study-wide results and limits: White British people made up most donors, females outnumbered males, and clonal diversity was possibly underestimated. Repertoires were obtained only post-peak T cell response.

The receptor was derived from an adult in good health. The sample here was peripheral blood, taken on day 0 of AZD1222 vaccination. The chain employs TRBV3-1 (or the pseudogene TRBV3-2) and TRBJ1-5; D not certain. CDR3 protein: CASSQAGGKVGNQPQHF. CDR3 nucleotides: TGTGCCAGCAGCCAAGCAGGAGGGAAAGTTGGCAATCAGCCCCAGCATTTT.